A selection of T cell receptor beta chains follows, all from one sample in a study of cytomegalovirus exposure and HLA in healthy donors. Method: immunoSEQ multiplex PCR; TCRdb's copy keeps in-frame clones and lacks some. The data show 150,000 to 200,000 clones, 80% seen once. The sequenced sample consisted of PBMCs. Receptors originate from a woman aged 40 to 50 in good health and CMV-seronegative. The CDR3 runs from the conserved cysteine through the conserved F or W. The D gene is left open where the match is weak. Only some rows state a clone size, as once, few, many or a class for expanded clones.

TRBV10-3	TRBJ2-1	.	TRBD2	CAIGTINEQFF	TGTGCCATCGGGACTATCAATGAGCAGTTCTTC
TRBV4-3	TRBJ1-1	.	.	CASSQGGGGTEAFF	TGCGCCAGCAGCCAAGGTGGGGGAGGGACTGAAGCTTTCTTT
TRBV19	TRBJ1-1	.	TRBD1	CASSRGQGIPEAFF	TGTGCCAGTAGTAGGGGACAGGGGATTCCTGAAGCTTTCTTT
TRBV7-2	TRBJ1-1	.	.	CASSKRRDYGWATEAFF	TGTGCCAGCAGCAAGAGACGGGACTATGGGTGGGCCACTGAAGCTTTCTTT
TRBV7-6	TRBJ1-4	.	.	CASSPWSSNEKLFF	TGTGCCAGCAGCCCGTGGTCCAGTAATGAAAAACTGTTTTTT
TRBV7-7	TRBJ2-5	.	.	CASSPQETQYF	TGTGCCAGCAGCCCGCAAGAGACCCAGTACTTC
TRBV7-9	TRBJ1-2	once	TRBD1	CSSSSNPTGGNGYTF	TGTTCCAGCAGCTCCAACCCTACAGGGGGCAATGGCTACACCTTC
TRBV28	TRBJ1-4	.	.	CASSSEGLENRVDEKLFF	TGTGCCAGCAGTTCGGAGGGTTTAGAGAATCGGGTTGATGAAAAACTGTTTTTT
TRBV18	TRBJ1-5	.	TRBD1	CASSPGRGDQPQHF	TGTGCCAGCTCACCAGGCAGGGGGGATCAGCCCCAGCATTTT
TRBV29-1	TRBJ2-1	.	.	CSAVGPRGANEQFF	TGCAGCGCTGTGGGCCCCAGGGGGGCGAATGAGCAGTTCTTC
TRBV7-3	TRBJ2-1	.	TRBD2	CASSLSNGTSENNEQFF	TGTGCCAGCAGCCTCTCCAACGGGACTAGCGAAAACAATGAGCAGTTCTTC
TRBV5-1	TRBJ2-5	.	.	CASRGRGAGPQETQYF	TGCGCCAGCAGGGGTCGGGGTGCGGGACCACAAGAGACCCAGTACTTC
TRBV12-5	TRBJ1-1	.	.	CASALTVNTEAFF	TGTGCTAGTGCCCTGACAGTAAACACTGAAGCTTTCTTT
TRBV7-9	TRBJ1-1	.	.	CASSPSRQGGTEAFF	TGTGCCAGCAGCCCCTCCCGGCAGGGAGGTACTGAAGCTTTCTTT
TRBV7-3	TRBJ2-2	few	TRBD2	CASSLGLAGNTGELFF	TGTGCCAGCAGCCTGGGACTAGCGGGGAACACCGGGGAGCTGTTTTTT
TRBV4-2	TRBJ2-5	.	TRBD1	CASSQGLGQGAGETQYF	TGTGCCAGCAGCCAAGGCTTGGGACAGGGGGCCGGAGAGACCCAGTACTTC
TRBV27	TRBJ1-5	.	.	CASRPDRSQPQHF	TGTGCCAGCAGACCCGACAGGAGTCAGCCCCAGCATTTT